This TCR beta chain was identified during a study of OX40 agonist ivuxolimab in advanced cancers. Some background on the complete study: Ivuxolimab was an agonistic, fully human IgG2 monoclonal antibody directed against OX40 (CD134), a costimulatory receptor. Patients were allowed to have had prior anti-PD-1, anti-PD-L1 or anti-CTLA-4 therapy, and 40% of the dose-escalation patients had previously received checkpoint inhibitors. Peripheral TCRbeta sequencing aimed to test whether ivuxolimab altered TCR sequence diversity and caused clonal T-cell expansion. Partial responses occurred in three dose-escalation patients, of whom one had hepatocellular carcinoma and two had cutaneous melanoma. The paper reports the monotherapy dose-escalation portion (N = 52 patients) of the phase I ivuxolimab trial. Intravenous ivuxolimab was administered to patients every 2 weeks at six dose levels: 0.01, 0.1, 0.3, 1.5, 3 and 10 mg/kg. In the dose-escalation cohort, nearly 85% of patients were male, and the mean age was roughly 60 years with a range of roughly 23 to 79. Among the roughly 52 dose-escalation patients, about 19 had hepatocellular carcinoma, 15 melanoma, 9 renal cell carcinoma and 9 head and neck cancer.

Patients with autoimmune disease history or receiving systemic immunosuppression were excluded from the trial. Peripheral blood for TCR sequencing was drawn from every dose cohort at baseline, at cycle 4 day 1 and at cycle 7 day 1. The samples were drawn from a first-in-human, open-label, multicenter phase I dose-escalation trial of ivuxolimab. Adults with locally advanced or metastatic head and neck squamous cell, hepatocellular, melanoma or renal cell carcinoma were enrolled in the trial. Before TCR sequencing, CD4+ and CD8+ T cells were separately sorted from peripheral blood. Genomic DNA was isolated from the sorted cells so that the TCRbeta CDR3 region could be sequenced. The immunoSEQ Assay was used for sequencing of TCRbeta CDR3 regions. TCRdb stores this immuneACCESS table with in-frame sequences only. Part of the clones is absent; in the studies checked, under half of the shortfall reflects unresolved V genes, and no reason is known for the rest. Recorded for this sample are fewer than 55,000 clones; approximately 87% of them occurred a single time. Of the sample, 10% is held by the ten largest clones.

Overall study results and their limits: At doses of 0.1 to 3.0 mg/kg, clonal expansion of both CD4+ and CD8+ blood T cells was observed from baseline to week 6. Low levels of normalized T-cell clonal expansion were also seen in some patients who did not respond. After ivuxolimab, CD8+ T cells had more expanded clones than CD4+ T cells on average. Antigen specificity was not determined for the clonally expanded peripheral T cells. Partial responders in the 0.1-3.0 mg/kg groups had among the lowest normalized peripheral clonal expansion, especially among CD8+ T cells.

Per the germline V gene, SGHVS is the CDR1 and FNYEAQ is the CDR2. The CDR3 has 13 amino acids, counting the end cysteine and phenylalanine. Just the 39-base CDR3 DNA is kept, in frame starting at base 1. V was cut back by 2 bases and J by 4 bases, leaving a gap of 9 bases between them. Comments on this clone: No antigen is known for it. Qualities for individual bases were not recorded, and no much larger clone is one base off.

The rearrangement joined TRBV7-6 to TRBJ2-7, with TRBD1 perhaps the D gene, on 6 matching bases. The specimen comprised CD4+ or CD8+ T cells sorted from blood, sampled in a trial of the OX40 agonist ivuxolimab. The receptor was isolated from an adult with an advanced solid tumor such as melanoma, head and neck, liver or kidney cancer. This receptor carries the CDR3 CASSLWQGYEQYF. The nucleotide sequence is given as TGTGCCAGCAGCTTATGGCAGGGGTACGAGCAGTACTTC. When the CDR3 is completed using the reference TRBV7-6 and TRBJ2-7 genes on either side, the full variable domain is GAGVSQSPRYKVTKRGQDVALRCDPISGHVSLYWYRQALGQGPEFLTYFNYEAQQDKSGLPNDRFSAERPEGSISTLTIQRTEQRDSAMYRCASSLWQGYEQYFGPGTRLTVT.